The 10 T cell receptor beta chains given below trace back to one sample, sequenced in a study of cytomegalovirus exposure and HLA in healthy donors. PCR used 60 Vbeta primers and 13 Jbeta primers. Generated by immunoSEQ multiplex PCR, the TCRdb table keeps only in-frame clones and is missing some. The repertoire holds about 230,000 clones, with approximately 85% as singletons. The sequenced sample consisted of PBMCs. These receptors all come from a girl between 2 and 10 years old in good health and CMV-seronegative.

V and J are TRBV21-1 and TRBJ2-6; TRBD1 reflects the table's D call only, with no check against the DNA. TRBV21-1 has pseudogene status. This CDR3 spans 21 amino acids. In DNA form, the CDR3 reads TGTGCCAGCAGCCGGAGGGGTACCAGGAAACAGGGGACCCCTGGGGCCAACGTCCTGACTTTC. It is translated as CASSRRGTRKQGTPGANVLTF.

The rearrangement uses TRBV27 and TRBJ1-2; 7 nucleotides line up with TRBD1. V lost 4 bases and J lost 4; bases outside the gene matches: 9. Germline assignment: CDR1 MNHEY and CDR2 SMNVEV (reference sequence). CDR3 size: 15 residues. CDR3 nucleotides: TGTGCCAGCAGTTCTCTAAGGGGACAGCTCTATGGCTACACCTTC. Translation: CASSSLRGQLYGYTF.

This chain joins TRBV2 and TRBJ2-1; D may be TRBD2 (6 bases). Germline assignment: CDR1 SNHLY and CDR2 FYNNEI. The CDR3 contains 16 residues. V dropped 7 bases and J dropped 4 bases, with 20 bases sitting between them. CDR3 sequence: CASNTHRDFGYNEQFF. In nucleotides, the CDR3 is TGTGCCAGCAACACACACCGGGACTTCGGGTACAATGAGCAGTTCTTC. Filled out from reference TRBV2 and TRBJ2-1, the complete variable domain reads EPEVTQTPSHQVTQMGQEVILRCVPISNHLYFYWYRQILGQKVEFLVSFYNNEISEKSEIFDDQFSVERPDGSNFTLKIRSTKLEDSAMYFCASNTHRDFGYNEQFFGPGTRLTVL.

The chain carries TRBV5-6 and TRBJ2-5, with 9 bases identical to TRBD2. CDR1 and CDR2 from the germline V gene are SGHDT and YYEEEE. Germline trimming cut 5 bases from V and 5 bases from J; bases unmatched to any gene: 7. The CDR3 is made up of 14 amino acids. The CDR3 spells CASRWTSEGETQYF. The CDR3 nucleotides read TGTGCCAGCAGGTGGACTAGCGAGGGGGAGACCCAGTACTTC.

Note on this clone: The sample carries other DNA sequences with the same CDR3. The J gene is TRBJ2-7, the V gene TRBV5-1, with D perhaps matching TRBD2 (5 bases). CDR3 length equals 14 residues. CDR1 and CDR2 from the germline V gene are SGHRS and YFSETQ. Trimming took off 4 bases at V and 0 bases at J, with 11 bases between the two ends. The CDR3 is CASSLPGSSYEQYF. CDR3 sequence (DNA): TGCGCCAGCAGCCTCCCGGGGAGCTCCTACGAGCAGTACTTC.

The J gene is TRBJ1-2, the V gene TRBV5-1, with 9 bases identical to TRBD1. This CDR3 spans 14 amino acids. CDR1 SGHRS and CDR2 YFSETQ come from the germline V gene. The trim removed 5 bases at V and 7 bases at J, leaving 9 bases unmatched. CDR3 sequence (DNA): TGCGCCAGCAGAGATCGGACAGGGGATGGTGGCTACACCTTC. Amino acids: CASRDRTGDGGYTF. The full variable domain, with the rest looked up from reference TRBV5-1 and TRBJ1-2, is KAGVTQTPRYLIKTRGQQVTLSCSPISGHRSVSWYQQTPGQGLQFLFEYFSETQRNKGNFPGRFSGRQFSNSRSEMNVSTLELGDSALYLCASRDRTGDGGYTFGSGTRLTVV.

The chain combines TRBV11-3 with TRBJ1-1; unclear D gene. CDR1 SGHNT and CDR2 YENEEA come from the germline V gene. This CDR3 is built from 14 residues. V lost 1 base to trimming and J lost 1 base, with 7 bases between them. In DNA, the CDR3 is TGTGCCAGCAGCTTAGGGCCTCCGAACACTGAAGCTTTCTTT. It is translated as CASSLGPPNTEAFF.

V gene TRBV5-4 combines with J gene TRBJ2-5; tentative D call: TRBD2 (6 bases). The J call may be in error: the DNA end matches TRBJ2-7 better. CDR3 size: 14 residues. Germline CDR1 is SGHNT and CDR2 is YYREEE (reference sequence). The CDR3 nucleotides are TGTGCCAGCAGCGGCGGGACTGGAGCCTACGAGCAGTACTTC. Protein: CASSGGTGAYEQYF.

The V and J genes are TRBV7-8 and TRBJ2-2, with 7 bases that match TRBD2. Germline assignment: CDR1 SGHVS and CDR2 FQNEAQ. With V trimmed by 5 bases and J by 4 bases, 7 bases remained unmatched. The CDR3 consists of 15 residues. Here the CDR3 reads CASSIQRGSTGELFF. The CDR3 bases are TGTGCCAGCAGCATCCAGCGGGGTTCCACCGGGGAGCTGTTTTTT. The full variable domain, rest sourced from reference TRBV7-8 and TRBJ2-2, is GAGVSQSPRYKVAKRGQDVALRCDPISGHVSLFWYQQALGQGPEFLTYFQNEAQLDKSGLPSDRFFAERPEGSVSTLKIQRTQQEDSAVYLCASSIQRGSTGELFFGEGSRLTVL.

This chain links TRBV2 with TRBJ1-3, with D unclear. CDR1 is SNHLY, CDR2 FYNNEI, per germline. The CDR3 is 14 amino acids. The V and J ends lost 7 bases and 2 bases respectively, with 12 bases between them. The CDR3 spells CASMRRGTGNTIYF. The DNA of the CDR3 is TGTGCCAGCATGAGACGGGGTACTGGAAACACCATATATTTT.